A selection of T cell receptor beta chains follows, all from one sample in a study of cytomegalovirus exposure and HLA in healthy donors. TCRdb's copy holds only in-frame clones and misses some; the assay was immunoSEQ multiplex PCR. Of around 190,000 clones in the sample, 60% to 85% were seen once. Sequencing used PBMCs. The receptors were gathered from a man aged 35 to 55 in good health and CMV-seronegative. Each CDR3 is given with its conserved first and last residue. The D gene is left open where the match is weak. Clone size is stated in some rows and not others, as once, few, many or a class when expanded.

v_call: TRBV29-1
j_call: TRBJ2-7
d_call: TRBD1
clone_size: once
cdr3_nt: TGCAGCGTGGCGGGGACAGGGCGAATTTACGAGCAGTACTTC
cdr3_aa: CSVAGTGRIYEQYF

v_call: TRBV10-3
j_call: TRBJ2-7
d_call: TRBD1
clone_size: NA
cdr3_nt: TGTGCCATCAGGCCCGGGACAGGGGGTCTCTACGAGCAGTACTTC
cdr3_aa: CAIRPGTGGLYEQYF

v_call: TRBV27
j_call: TRBJ2-7
d_call: TRBD1
clone_size: few
cdr3_nt: TGTGCCAGCAGTTCCGTAAGACAGGGGCCCGCCTACGAGCAGTACTTC
cdr3_aa: CASSSVRQGPAYEQYF

v_call: TRBV19
j_call: TRBJ2-3
d_call: TRBD1
clone_size: few
cdr3_nt: TGTGCCAGTAGCTTGGGACAGGGGCCGCCAGATACGCAGTATTTT
cdr3_aa: CASSLGQGPPDTQYF

v_call: TRBV27
j_call: TRBJ2-5
d_call: TRBD1
clone_size: NA
cdr3_nt: TGTGCCAGCAGATTACAGGGGGAGTTCGAGACCCAGTACTTC
cdr3_aa: CASRLQGEFETQYF

v_call: TRBV19
j_call: TRBJ1-1
d_call: NA
clone_size: NA
cdr3_nt: TGTGCCAGTTGGACGGACATGAACACTGAAGCTTTCTTT
cdr3_aa: CASWTDMNTEAFF

v_call: TRBV6-6
j_call: TRBJ2-1
d_call: NA
clone_size: once
cdr3_nt: TGTGCCAGCAGTTACTCGATCTCCCCCCAGGGGGGTGAGCAGTTCTTC
cdr3_aa: CASSYSISPQGGEQFF

v_call: TRBV4-1
j_call: TRBJ1-5
d_call: NA
clone_size: NA
cdr3_nt: TGCGCCAGCAGCCAAGGATCAGGGAATCAGCCCCAGCATTTT
cdr3_aa: CASSQGSGNQPQHF

v_call: TRBV12-5
j_call: TRBJ2-2
d_call: NA
clone_size: few
cdr3_nt: TGTGCTAGTGGTTTGGCACAGAACACCGGGGAGCTGTTTTTT
cdr3_aa: CASGLAQNTGELFF

v_call: TRBV11-2
j_call: TRBJ2-3
d_call: TRBD2
clone_size: NA
cdr3_nt: TGTGCCAGCAGCTGGACTAGCGGGCTAAGCACAGATACGCAGTATTTT
cdr3_aa: CASSWTSGLSTDTQYF

v_call: TRBV7-2
j_call: TRBJ1-6
d_call: NA
clone_size: NA
cdr3_nt: TGTGCCACAGGAGGGAACGGTTCACCCCTCCACTTT
cdr3_aa: CATGGNGSPLHF

v_call: TRBV7-2
j_call: TRBJ1-5
d_call: TRBD1
clone_size: NA
cdr3_nt: TGTGCCAGCAGCTTATCCGTCTCGACAGGGAGATACAATCAGCCCCAGCATTTT
cdr3_aa: CASSLSVSTGRYNQPQHF

v_call: TRBV6-1
j_call: TRBJ2-1
d_call: TRBD2
clone_size: NA
cdr3_nt: TGTGCCAGCAGTGTGATGGTAGCGGGAGTGGTCTACAATGAGCAGTTCTTC
cdr3_aa: CASSVMVAGVVYNEQFF

v_call: TRBV7-2
j_call: TRBJ1-1
d_call: NA
clone_size: NA
cdr3_nt: TGTGCCAGCAGCTTGAGTAGGGGCGTAACTGAAGCTTTCTTT
cdr3_aa: CASSLSRGVTEAFF

v_call: TRBV27
j_call: TRBJ1-1
d_call: TRBD1
clone_size: once
cdr3_nt: TGTGCCAGCAGTTTACTGCCAGGGGGCCCGAACACTGAAGCTTTCTTT
cdr3_aa: CASSLLPGGPNTEAFF

v_call: TRBV7-2
j_call: TRBJ1-1
d_call: TRBD1
clone_size: NA
cdr3_nt: TGTGCCAGCAGCTTAGTCTTCGCAGGGGGGTACACTGAAGCTTTCTTT
cdr3_aa: CASSLVFAGGYTEAFF

v_call: TRBV5-6
j_call: TRBJ2-7
d_call: TRBD1
clone_size: NA
cdr3_nt: TGTGCCAGCAGCCCTAAAGGGGACAGGGGAAGGTACGAGCAGTACTTC
cdr3_aa: CASSPKGDRGRYEQYF

v_call: TRBV4-1
j_call: TRBJ2-7
d_call: TRBD1
clone_size: NA
cdr3_nt: TGCGCCACTTCAATTTCCGGGACAGCTGGTAGTGAGCAGTACTTC
cdr3_aa: CATSISGTAGSEQYF

v_call: TRBV5-4
j_call: TRBJ2-3
d_call: NA
clone_size: NA
cdr3_nt: TGTGCCAGCAGCTTGGCAGGGGATACGCAGTATTTT
cdr3_aa: CASSLAGDTQYF

v_call: TRBV5-1
j_call: TRBJ2-7
d_call: NA
clone_size: NA
cdr3_nt: TGCGCCAGCAGCTTGGGGGGAGAGCAATACGAGCAGTACTTC
cdr3_aa: CASSLGGEQYEQYF

v_call: TRBV18
j_call: TRBJ2-2
d_call: NA
clone_size: NA
cdr3_nt: TGTGCCAGCTCACAAGGACTTGATTCCGGGGAGCTGTTTTTT
cdr3_aa: CASSQGLDSGELFF

v_call: TRBV13
j_call: TRBJ2-7
d_call: TRBD1
clone_size: NA
cdr3_nt: TGTGCCAGCAGCGCCCGGGACAGGGTCTACGAGCAGTACTTC
cdr3_aa: CASSARDRVYEQYF

v_call: TRBV2
j_call: TRBJ1-2
d_call: TRBD1
clone_size: NA
cdr3_nt: TGTGCCAGCACGGGACAGGCAAACTATGGCTACACCTTC
cdr3_aa: CASTGQANYGYTF

v_call: TRBV9
j_call: TRBJ2-3
d_call: TRBD2
clone_size: NA
cdr3_nt: TGTGCCAGCAGCGTAGGAGCGGGGGGCACAGATACGCAGTATTTT
cdr3_aa: CASSVGAGGTDTQYF

v_call: TRBV7-9
j_call: TRBJ1-2
d_call: NA
clone_size: NA
cdr3_nt: TGTGCCAGCAGCGATACGTTGAGCACAGAGCCTCATGGCTACACCTTC
cdr3_aa: CASSDTLSTEPHGYTF

v_call: TRBV20-1
j_call: TRBJ2-3
d_call: NA
clone_size: NA
cdr3_nt: TGCAGTGCTACGTACACAGATACGCAGTATTTT
cdr3_aa: CSATYTDTQYF

v_call: TRBV6-5
j_call: TRBJ2-2
d_call: TRBD1
clone_size: NA
cdr3_nt: TGTGCCAGCAGTTTTGATCCGGGACAGGGGGCCGGGGAGCTGTTTTTT
cdr3_aa: CASSFDPGQGAGELFF

v_call: TRBV25-1
j_call: TRBJ1-1
d_call: NA
clone_size: NA
cdr3_nt: TGTGCCAGCAGTGCCTCCCGGGAGAACACTGAAGCTTTCTTT
cdr3_aa: CASSASRENTEAFF

v_call: TRBV27
j_call: TRBJ2-3
d_call: NA
clone_size: once
cdr3_nt: TGTGCCAGCAGTTTCTCTGGTCCGAGCACGCATACGCAGTATTTT
cdr3_aa: CASSFSGPSTHTQYF

v_call: TRBV2
j_call: TRBJ2-7
d_call: NA
clone_size: once
cdr3_nt: TGTGCCAGCTGCTACGGACAGTCCTACGAGCAGTACTTC
cdr3_aa: CASCYGQSYEQYF

v_call: TRBV5-1
j_call: TRBJ1-4
d_call: TRBD1
clone_size: once
cdr3_nt: TGCGCCAGCAGCTTGGTCGGGACAGTTAATGAAAAACTGTTTTTT
cdr3_aa: CASSLVGTVNEKLFF

v_call: TRBV7-9
j_call: TRBJ1-6
d_call: NA
clone_size: few
cdr3_nt: TGTGCCAGCAGCTTTGTCGGTAATTCACCCCTCCACTTT
cdr3_aa: CASSFVGNSPLHF

v_call: TRBV5-1
j_call: TRBJ1-4
d_call: TRBD1
clone_size: NA
cdr3_nt: TGCGCCAGCAGCTCGGAGGGGGCGACGGCGAAAAAACTGTTTTTT
cdr3_aa: CASSSEGATAKKLFF

v_call: TRBV29-1
j_call: TRBJ2-1
d_call: TRBD1
clone_size: NA
cdr3_nt: TGCAGCGTTGAAGGCCTAAAGGGACAGAGCTACAATGAGCAGTTCTTC
cdr3_aa: CSVEGLKGQSYNEQFF

v_call: TRBV5-1
j_call: TRBJ2-2
d_call: TRBD2
clone_size: NA
cdr3_nt: TGCGCCAGCAGCACCCGACTAGCGGGGGGGAACACCGGGGAGCTGTTTTTT
cdr3_aa: CASSTRLAGGNTGELFF

v_call: TRBV7-2
j_call: TRBJ1-6
d_call: TRBD1
clone_size: NA
cdr3_nt: TGTGCCAGCGGAGGACAGGTCACATCACCCCTCCACTTT
cdr3_aa: CASGGQVTSPLHF